What follows are 14 T cell receptor beta chains derived from one specimen sequenced in a study of T-cell reconstitution after alpha-beta-depleted transplantation in children. This sample's TCRbeta library carried unique molecular identifier barcodes. TCRdb re-analysed the PCR reads in MiXCR, keeping a single row per CDR3 protein. The sample shows a few hundred thousand distinct CDR3 sequences, about a quarter of them seen only once. Material: PBMCs, obtained before TCRalphabeta/CD19-depleted stem cell transplant. These receptors all stem from a boy in the first two years of life with Wiskott-Aldrich syndrome, due to receive a stem cell transplant.

The J gene is TRBJ2-3, the V gene TRBV24-1; 7 bases map to TRBD2. With 1 base clipped from V and 1 base from J, the junction kept 7 bases outside the gene matches. In germline, CDR1 is KGHDR, CDR2 SFDVKD. The CDR3 length is 17 residues. In nucleotides, the CDR3 is TGTGCCACCAGTGATTTCAGGCGCGGGAGTGGCACAGATACGCAGTATTTT. This gives the protein CATSDFRRGSGTDTQYF.

The chain is built from TRBV7-8 and TRBJ2-4, with D unresolved. Germline CDR1 SGHVS, CDR2 FQNEAQ. The CDR3 extends over 16 amino acids. Trimming took 1 base from V and 0 from J, leaving 10 bases between them. CDR3 coding DNA: TGTGCCAGCAGCTTAGAGGTCCGTTTAGCCAAAAACATTCAGTACTTC. Translated: CASSLEVRLAKNIQYF. The full variable domain, completed using reference TRBV7-8 and TRBJ2-4, is GAGVSQSPRYKVAKRGQDVALRCDPISGHVSLFWYQQALGQGPEFLTYFQNEAQLDKSGLPSDRFFAERPEGSVSTLKIQRTQQEDSAVYLCASSLEVRLAKNIQYFGAGTRLSVL.

V and J are TRBV6-1 and TRBJ2-7; 12 bases agree with TRBD2. The CDR3 runs to 18 residues. J was trimmed by 2 bases and V by 6 bases; bases with no gene match: 14. Germline CDR1 reads MNHNS; CDR2 reads SASEGT. The CDR3 is CASSLGLAGRGTAYEQYF. The CDR3 nucleotides are TGTGCCAGCAGCCTCGGACTAGCGGGACGGGGGACCGCCTACGAGCAGTACTTC.

This clonotype was counted once. The chain recombines TRBV3-1 with TRBJ2-1; perhaps TRBD2 as D (5 bases). The germline V gene encodes CDR1 LGHDT and CDR2 YNNKEL (reference sequence). This CDR3 has 16 amino acids. V was shortened by 2 bases and J by 4 bases, with 15 bases between the two germline ends. The CDR3 DNA reads TGTGCCAGCAGCCAACGGGATCGCAGGTTTTACAATGAGCAGTTCTTC. It yields the protein CASSQRDRRFYNEQFF.

Only a few counts were recorded for this clonotype. The CDR3 sequence is CASAAAGEETQYF. The CDR3, as DNA: TGTGCCAGCGCGGCGGCGGGGGAAGAGACCCAGTACTTC. The chain is built from TRBV28 and TRBJ2-5; 7 nucleotides match TRBD2. Germline V gives CDR1 MDHEN, CDR2 SYDVKM. The CDR3 has 13 residues. V was pared by 8 bases and J by 3 bases, with 6 bases of the junction left unmatched. Variable domain in full (rest from reference TRBV28 and TRBJ2-5): DVKVTQSSRYLVKRTGEKVFLECVQDMDHENMFWYRQDPGLGLRLIYFSYDVKMKEKGDIPEGYSVSREKKERFSLILESASTNQTSMYLCASAAAGEETQYFGPGTRLLVL.

The rearrangement uses TRBV30 and TRBJ2-7; D gene ambiguous. Germline CDR1 GTSNPN, CDR2 SVGIG (reference sequence). V lost 2 bases and J 3 bases, leaving 11 bases between the germline ends. The CDR3 is 13 amino acids. In DNA form, the CDR3 reads TGTGCCTGGAGTAGGCAGGCCATCTACGAGCAGTACTTC. This codes for CAWSRQAIYEQYF.

The chain employs TRBV20-1 and TRBJ2-5; 14 nucleotides agree with TRBD2. Germline trimming cut 4 bases from V and 5 bases from J; bases unmatched to any gene: 9. The CDR3 covers 16 residues. Germline V gives CDR1 DFQATT, CDR2 SNEGSKA (reference sequence). CDR3 nucleotide sequence: TGCAGTGCTAACCCGGGACTAGCGGGAGCTAGGGAGACCCAGTACTTC. Translating it yields CSANPGLAGARETQYF.

The chain links TRBV24-1 to TRBJ2-5; tentative D call: TRBD1 (6 bases). The CDR3 spans 14 residues. The V end lost 3 bases, the J end lost 0 bases, and 7 bases lay between the germline ends. Germline V gives CDR1 KGHDR, CDR2 SFDVKD. CDR3 loop: CATSDRDNQETQYF. Here the CDR3 DNA reads TGTGCCACCAGTGATCGGGACAACCAAGAGACCCAGTACTTC.

This clonotype was picked up a small number of times. The rearrangement joins TRBV28 to TRBJ2-4; the D call may be TRBD1 or TRBD2 (5 bases each). The length of the CDR3 is 15 residues. V lost 3 bases to trimming and J lost 2 bases, with 11 bases between them. Germline lookup yields CDR1 MDHEN and CDR2 SYDVKM. DNA for the CDR3: TGTGCCAGCAGTTTCTCCGGGACCTCCAAAAACATTCAGTACTTC. It encodes CASSFSGTSKNIQYF.

The chain combines TRBV9 with TRBJ2-1; TRBD2 matches 14 bases. Germline CDR1 is SGDLS and CDR2 is YYNGEE. This CDR3 has 17 amino acids. The V segment lost 3 bases and the J segment 3 bases; nucleotides outside the gene matches: 5. CDR3: CASSAGLAGGGYNEQFF. In nucleotides, the CDR3 is TGTGCCAGCAGCGCCGGACTAGCGGGAGGTGGCTACAATGAGCAGTTCTTC.

In this sample, this clonotype turned up a few times. The chain uses TRBV7-9 and TRBJ2-1; 13 nucleotides match TRBD2. V shed 5 bases, J shed 8 bases, and the junction held 6 bases outside the gene matches. Germline values: CDR1 SEHNR, CDR2 FQNEAQ (reference sequence). This CDR3 spans 15 amino acids. The CDR3 is CASSPLAGGPHEQFF. DNA of the CDR3: TGTGCCAGCAGCCCACTAGCGGGAGGGCCCCATGAGCAGTTCTTC. Looking up the rest from reference TRBV7-9 and TRBJ2-1 gives the full variable domain: DTGVSQNPRHKITKRGQNVTFRCDPISEHNRLYWYRQTLGQGPEFLTYFQNEAQLEKSRLLSDRFSAERPKGSFSTLEIQRTEQGDSAMYLCASSPLAGGPHEQFFGPGTRLTVL.

V gene TRBV7-9 combines with J gene TRBJ2-1; D is possibly TRBD2 (6 bases). CDR1 is SEHNR and CDR2 is FQNEAQ in the germline V gene (reference sequence). V was cut by 0 bases and J by 5 bases, with 11 bases left in between. CDR3 length: 15 residues. CDR3 sequence: CASSLASGGDNEQFF. The CDR3 DNA follows: TGTGCCAGCAGCTTAGCCAGCGGAGGGGACAATGAGCAGTTCTTC.

Remarks on this clonotype: At one end, the junction sequence differs from germline, possibly due to a read error. The chain combines TRBV20-1 with TRBJ2-1; 8 nucleotides align to TRBD2. Germline loops: CDR1 DFQATT, CDR2 SNEGSKA (reference sequence). The CDR3 loop spans 19 amino acids. The CDR3 DNA is TGCTGTGCTAGAGGTTGCGTTAGCGGGATCTGTGGGTGGAAGAATGAGCAGTTCTTC. Translated: CCARGCVSGICGWKNEQFF.

The chain uses TRBV5-1 and TRBJ1-1; D is unresolved. Germline CDR1 reads SGHRS; CDR2 reads YFSETQ. The CDR3 consists of 14 residues. The germline V and J ends were trimmed by 4 bases and 5 bases, with 15 bases remaining between them. The CDR3 loop is CASSPGTGRTEAFF. CDR3 DNA sequence: TGCGCCAGCAGCCCCGGAACGGGTCGGACTGAAGCTTTCTTT. Full variable domain (outside the CDR3, taken from reference TRBV5-1 and TRBJ1-1): KAGVTQTPRYLIKTRGQQVTLSCSPISGHRSVSWYQQTPGQGLQFLFEYFSETQRNKGNFPGRFSGRQFSNSRSEMNVSTLELGDSALYLCASSPGTGRTEAFFGQGTRLTVV.